This entry lists 17 T cell receptor beta chains sequenced from one sample in a study of blood T cell repertoires in COVID-19. The protocol was immunoSEQ multiplex PCR, while the TCRdb copy is restricted to in-frame clones and leaves out a portion. The data show tens of thousands of clones, approximately 86% seen once. Sequences were obtained from peripheral blood. The receptor source for this set is a man aged 80 or over with active or convalescent COVID-19.

The rearrangement joins TRBV19 to TRBJ1-2; D is ambiguous. Trimming removed 3 bases from V and 3 bases from J, with 11 bases in between. The CDR3 has 14 residues. In germline, CDR1 is LNHDA, CDR2 SQIVND (reference sequence). In DNA, the CDR3 is TGTGCCAGTAGTATCAACGGGGATGACTATGGCTACACCTTC. Translated, it gives CASSINGDDYGYTF.

The rearrangement joins TRBV6-1 to TRBJ2-3; 8 bases are shared with TRBD2. From germline, CDR1 is MNHNS and CDR2 SASEGT. CDR3 length: 15 residues. V shed 2 bases, J shed 5 bases, and the junction held 6 bases outside the gene matches. The CDR3 region is CASSEPRAGGDTQYF. The CDR3 coding sequence is TGTGCCAGCAGTGAACCTAGGGCGGGAGGAGATACGCAGTATTTT.

The V and J genes are TRBV19 and TRBJ1-2; 7 bases are a match to TRBD1. CDR3 length: 16 amino acids. Per germline, CDR1 LNHDA and CDR2 SQIVND (reference sequence). J gave up 8 bases and V 6 bases, and 18 bases lay outside the gene matches. The CDR3: CASSRTNDRAKGGYTF. In DNA form, the CDR3 reads TGTGCCAGTAGCCGAACAAACGACAGGGCCAAAGGAGGCTACACCTTC.

In its sample, this clone was seen a few times. The rearrangement uses TRBV5-5 and TRBJ1-5, with a possible D match to TRBD1 (5 bases). The germline gives CDR1 SGHKS, CDR2 YYEKEE (reference sequence). The CDR3 has 15 amino acids. The V and J ends lost 8 bases and 4 bases respectively, with 19 bases between them. CDR3: CASGYEAGVNQPQHF. The CDR3 DNA follows: TGTGCCAGTGGGTACGAGGCGGGGGTTAATCAGCCCCAGCATTTT. The full variable domain, rest sourced from reference TRBV5-5 and TRBJ1-5, is DAGVTQSPTHLIKTRGQQVTLRCSPISGHKSVSWYQQVLGQGPQFIFQYYEKEERGRGNFPDRFSARQFPNYSSELNVNALLLGDSALYLCASGYEAGVNQPQHFGDGTRLSIL.

The chain uses TRBV24-1 and TRBJ1-2; maybe TRBD1 (6 bases). The ends were cut back, 3 bases at V and 4 bases at J, with 14 bases in the middle. Germline V lookup: CDR1 KGHDR, CDR2 SFDVKD. The CDR3 length is 15 residues. CDR3 in DNA: TGTGCCACCAGTGATACCCAGGGGCTTTTCTATGGCTACACCTTC. This gives the protein CATSDTQGLFYGYTF.

The chain recombines TRBV14 with TRBJ1-2, with D maybe TRBD1 (5 bases). V was trimmed by 4 bases and J by 0 bases, leaving 12 bases between them. Germline values: CDR1 SGHDN, CDR2 FVKESK. The CDR3 sequence is 15 residues long. The CDR3 DNA reads TGTGCCAGCAGCCCTGCGGGGGGGGCTAACTATGGCTACACCTTC. It encodes CASSPAGGANYGYTF.

The J gene is TRBJ1-2, the V gene TRBV19; D not certain. Germline CDR1 and CDR2: LNHDA and SQIVND (reference sequence). The CDR3 sequence is 14 residues long. Trimming pared 5 bases from V and 11 bases from J, leaving 21 bases between. The CDR3 DNA reads TGTGCCAGTAGTCCCGTATCCCTAGGATTCCCTTACACCTTC. It translates to CASSPVSLGFPYTF.

This clone showed up just once. The rearrangement uses TRBV20-1 and TRBJ2-3; D remains ambiguous. Germline V gives CDR1 DFQATT, CDR2 SNEGSKA (reference sequence). Trimming pared 3 bases from V and 2 bases from J, leaving 6 bases between. The CDR3 contains 12 residues. CDR3 sequence reads: CSASTPTDTQYF. In nucleotides, the CDR3 is TGCAGTGCTAGTACACCCACAGATACGCAGTATTTT.

This chain links TRBV15 with TRBJ1-4, with 8 bases identical to TRBD1. The CDR3 has 17 residues. The germline CDR1 and CDR2 sequences are LNHNV and YYDKDF (reference sequence). V lost 2 bases to trimming and J lost 5 bases; unmatched junction nucleotides: 10. CDR3 coding DNA: TGTGCCACCAGCAGACCAGGCGGGACAGGCTACAATGAAAAACTGTTTTTT. Translated, it gives CATSRPGGTGYNEKLFF. The full variable domain, in which reference TRBV15 and TRBJ1-4 provide the parts outside the CDR3, is DAMVIQNPRYQVTQFGKPVTLSCSQTLNHNVMYWYQQKSSQAPKLLFHYYDKDFNNEADTPDNFQSRRPNTSFCFLDIRSPGLGDTAMYLCATSRPGGTGYNEKLFFGSGTQLSVL.

This clone was seen more than once but under ten times. This rearrangement joins TRBV5-1 to TRBJ1-2, with 9 bases lining up with TRBD1. The CDR3 runs 13 residues. Per the germline V gene, CDR1 is SGHRS and CDR2 is YFSETQ. V shed 0 bases, J shed 6 bases, and the junction held 0 bases outside the gene matches. CDR3 sequence reads: CASSLGQGDGYTF. The CDR3 DNA is TGCGCCAGCAGCTTGGGACAGGGGGATGGCTACACCTTC.

The rearrangement links TRBV3-1 (or the pseudogene TRBV3-2) to TRBJ2-3; 10 bases are a match to TRBD2. V was clipped by 4 bases and J by 0 bases; unmatched bases: 7. Germline CDR1 LGHDT, CDR2 YNNKEL (reference sequence). The CDR3 spans 17 residues. The CDR3 region is CASSRTTSGLSTDTQYF. CDR3 DNA: TGTGCCAGCAGCCGAACGACTAGCGGGCTTAGCACAGATACGCAGTATTTT.

The chain employs TRBV14 and TRBJ2-2; the match to TRBD2 covers 7 bases. Germline V gene lookup returns CDR1 SGHDN and CDR2 FVKESK. This CDR3 spans 20 amino acids. J lost 4 bases, V lost 1 base, and 18 bases had no gene match. The CDR3 spells CASSQGRRWTRGRATGELFF. DNA for the CDR3: TGTGCCAGCAGCCAAGGAAGGAGGTGGACTAGAGGCAGGGCCACCGGGGAGCTGTTTTTT.

The J gene is TRBJ2-5, the V gene TRBV7-7; 7 bases are a match to TRBD2. The CDR3 length is 15 residues. Germline assignment: CDR1 SSHAT and CDR2 FNYEAQ (reference sequence). Trimming removed 2 bases from V and 5 bases from J; junction bases left unmatched: 8. As DNA, the CDR3 is TGTGCCAGCAGCTTACTGGGGGAGGGCCGGGAGACCCAGTACTTC. This codes for CASSLLGEGRETQYF.

The CDR3 here is CASSSHRGEHGYTF. The CDR3 DNA is TGTGCCAGCAGCTCCCACAGGGGTGAACACGGCTACACCTTC. V usage is TRBV5-6 and J usage is TRBJ1-2; 7 bases align to TRBD1. Looked up from germline, CDR1 is SGHDT and CDR2 is YYEEEE. CDR3 length: 14 amino acids. With 3 bases clipped from V and 8 bases from J, the junction kept 10 bases outside the gene matches.

The rearrangement uses TRBV3-1 (or the pseudogene TRBV3-2) and TRBJ2-2, with TRBD2 identical over 7 bases. Germline V lookup: CDR1 LGHDT, CDR2 YNNKEL (reference sequence). This CDR3 is 14 amino acids long. Trimming took 6 bases from V and 5 from J; bases not matched to a gene: 6. The CDR3 DNA follows: TGTGCCAGCAGACCCGCGGGAGCGACCGGGGAGCTGTTTTTT. Translating it yields CASRPAGATGELFF.

The chain recombines TRBV5-1 with TRBJ2-5, with TRBD1 matching 10 bases. Germline lookup yields CDR1 SGHRS and CDR2 YFSETQ. The V gene end was trimmed by 4 bases and the J gene end by 4 bases; junction bases not matched to a gene: 4. The CDR3 totals 14 residues. The CDR3 DNA reads as TGCGCCAGCAGCGAAAGGACAGGGGGAGAGACCCAGTACTTC. It encodes CASSERTGGETQYF.

This chain links TRBV10-3 with TRBJ2-3; tentatively, D is TRBD1 (6 bases). Germline V gene data show CDR1 as ENHRY and CDR2 as SYGVKD. The CDR3 is 14 amino acids. V gave up 6 bases and J gave up 6 bases, with 16 bases separating them. The CDR3 nucleotides read TGTGCCATCAGGGCCGTGGGGGCAGGGGATACGCAGTATTTT. Protein: CAIRAVGAGDTQYF.